Described below is a single TCR beta chain sequence and its context. Mismatch with germline at one junction end may stem from a read error. TCRdb re-derived calls from the 5' RACE reads in MiXCR, one entry per CDR3 protein. Among about 52,000 distinct CDR3 sequences, roughly 11% were seen once, and the ten largest hold around 13%. This sample was taken from a study of early T cells in non-severe SARS-CoV-2 infection. Germline V gene sequence: CDR1 MDHEN, CDR2 SYDVKM. This CDR3 contains 13 residues. The chain combines TRBV28 with TRBJ1-1; tentatively, D is TRBD1 (5 bases). Source material: whole blood. The source of this sequence is an adult who was a healthcare worker with PCR-confirmed SARS-CoV-2 infection or an uninfected control (not recorded which). CDR3 residues: CASSSTPGTEAFF. CDR3 coding DNA: TGTGCCAGCAGTTCCACCCCGGGGACTGAAGCTTTTTTT. Drawing the rest from reference TRBV28 and TRBJ1-1, the complete variable domain is DVKVTQSSRYLVKRTGEKVFLECVQDMDHENMFWYRQDPGLGLRLIYFSYDVKMKEKGDIPEGYSVSREKKERFSLILESASTNQTSMYLCASSSTPGTEAFFGQGTRLTVV.